This T cell receptor beta chain was sequenced for a study of T cell responses to AZD1222 COVID-19 vaccine. CDR3 length: 16 residues. Germline loops: CDR1 SGHNT, CDR2 YYREEE (reference sequence). With 5 bases clipped from V and 3 bases from J, the junction kept 10 bases outside the gene matches. General study results and limits: Just six AZD1222 recipients were seropositive at baseline. Regions left unmutated in variants are reportedly the target of nearly half of spike-specific TCRs.

Points on this clone: The antigen is unknown.

The data were produced by immunoSEQ multiplex PCR, yet TCRdb's version contains in-frame clones alone and is incomplete. The table includes 100,000 to 120,000 clones, roughly 93% detected once. The specimen was peripheral blood, collected 28 days after the second AZD1222 dose. V usage is TRBV5-4 and J usage is TRBJ1-1; TRBD1 agrees at 10 bases. The TCR was taken from an adult who received the AZD1222 COVID-19 vaccine. The CDR3 nucleotides read TGTGCCAGCAGAAGACAGGGGGCCTTAGGCGACACTGAAGCTTTCTTT. It specifies CASRRQGALGDTEAFF.